This TCR beta chain was observed in a study of shared clonotypes between healthy human individuals (dated by TCRdb to about 2020). Regarding the complete study: The cohort comprised a couple of women and a few men aged 18 to 49 years. Per donor, leukapheresis produced somewhere between about 0.85 and 8.9 billion PBMCs. Libraries were prepared and TCR repertoires were sequenced by different laboratories using diverse techniques, in order to increase sequencing depth and limit assay-specific biases. For each donor, three plates each were used for CD4 naive and CD4 memory, two plates were used for CD8 naive, and one plate was used for CD8 memory. The study deeply sequenced blood TCR repertoires of several healthy adults to estimate repertoire size and the extent of clonotype sharing between individuals. Study-wide findings and limitations: Pairwise subsampling indicated that sequencing depth was expected to affect the degree of clonotype sharing among donors. Sampling was limited to blood, and TCR repertoires in tissue likely differ from TCR repertoires in blood. Estimated clonotype richness was generally larger for naive than for memory subsets. Because the study included a small number of donors, the genetic and exposure-history diversity represented was limited. When several donors were compared, the shared fraction of clonotypes was approximately 5% for naive CD4, approximately 3.3% for naive CD8, roughly 2.3% for memory CD4, and about 0.36% for memory CD8. Compared with non-shared clonotypes, clonotypes shared by all four sorted-subset donors had higher generation probabilities. Incomplete sequencing was indicated by rarefaction of sorted-subset datasets, despite the large sequencing depth.

For the CD8 naive samples, CD45RO-negative cells were positively selected for CCR7, yielding a CD45RA+CCR7+ population from which TemRA cells were excluded. Healthy HIV-negative adults with no recently reported acute infections or vaccinations were included as donors. Only Caucasian adults living in Nashville, Tennessee, USA were represented among the donors. Blood was obtained by leukapheresis, after which PBMCs were separated by Ficoll-Histopaque density gradient centrifugation and cryopreserved in liquid nitrogen vapor phase. Analytical flow cytometry was used to check the purity and quantity of each magnetically sorted T cell population. From each sorted fraction, genomic DNA was isolated and quantified by UV absorbance on a Nanodrop 2000c. Using the deep immunoSEQ assay, TCR CDR3 regions were amplified from genomic DNA by multiplex PCR. Genomic DNA extracted from each cell subset was distributed evenly over all wells of several immunoSEQ 96-well plates, and each plate served as one replicate. For sorted subsets, approximately 200 ng of genomic DNA, equivalent to some 30,000 T cell genomes, went into each replicate PCR. The purified libraries were quantified using a Qubit 3.0 fluorometer, sized with a Bioanalyzer 2100, and then quantified again using the KAPA Library Quantification kit. Each immunoSEQ 96-well plate was sequenced on its own single-read 150-cycle Illumina NextSeq 550 flow cell. Per the source publication's procedure: Because the immunoSEQ output held only junctional sequences and lacked quality scores, the filtering could not match the filtering applied to full-length reads. Sequences were annotated with PyIR, a Python wrapper for IgBLAST v1.9, and V/J genes and CDR3 were assigned using IMGT germline references. Reads with weak V/J assignments (E-value above 1e-6), missing CDR3, stop codons, out-of-frame junctions, or ambiguous translated residues were removed. V3J clonotypes were defined as sequences sharing an identical inferred V gene, J gene, and CDR3 amino acid sequence. The percentage overlap between two repertoires was calculated by dividing the number of shared unique clonotypes by the size of the smaller repertoire. RTK rarefaction, the Chao1 estimator, and Recon v2.1 estimates of unobserved clonotypes were used to assess repertoire richness. Generation probabilities for all TCRbeta clonotypes obtained by the gDNA method from a few donors were computed using OLGA. TCRdb took over this immuneACCESS table, retaining in-frame rearrangements with V and J assigned. Such tables are incomplete; in checked studies, under half of the missing clones stem from an unresolved V gene, and the remainder is unexplained. V, J and clone size reflect that table, while D and trimming were determined from the DNA. This sample gives around 1.9 million clones in total; just over 90% of them show up just once. Clones ranked in the top ten supply 1.5% to 2% of the sample.

Comments on this clone: Its antigen remains undetermined. The input lacks base qualities; no much larger clone sits a single base away.

At the junction V is shortened by 2 bases and J by 5 bases; bases outside the gene matches: 4. CDR1 and CDR2 are read off the germline V gene as SGHDT and YYEEEE. Taken from cysteine to phenylalanine, the CDR3 has 15 residues. Only the CDR3 part of the read is kept: 45 bases, read in frame from the first base. Sequencing used naive CD8+ T cells from PBMCs. In the paper's terms, the cell subset or site label means: CD45RA+CCR7+. The TCR sequence derives from a young man in good health. Some clones in this sample may be carry-over from other donors' samples. The chain joins TRBV5-6 to TRBJ2-5; 12 nucleotides in the junction match TRBD1. The bases read TGTGCCAGCAGCTTAGGGACAGGGGGCGCGGAGACCCAGTACTTC. It specifies CASSLGTGGAETQYF.